This is a list of T cell receptor beta chains from one sample in a study of tumor-infiltrating lymphocytes in localized non-small cell lung cancer. Profiling relied on immunoSEQ multiplex PCR, and the TCRdb table lists in-frame clones only, not all of them. The repertoire holds 14,000 or so clones, under 80% seen once, with around 4.3% in the top ten. Sequences were obtained from lung tumor tissue. Receptor source: a human donor with non-small cell lung cancer. Each CDR3 is given with its conserved first and last residue. Fields, in order: clone size, V gene, D gene, J gene, CDR3 protein, CDR3 DNA. D genes are given only for firm matches. Where a row states a size, it is once, few, many or the class of an expanded clone; other rows omit it.

.	TRBV30	.	TRBJ2-7	CAWGNRAPYEQYF	TGTGCCTGGGGTAACCGGGCCCCCTACGAGCAGTACTTC
once	TRBV5-1	.	TRBJ1-4	CASGYSGAATNEKLFF	TGCGCCAGCGGCTACTCAGGGGCAGCAACTAATGAAAAACTGTTTTTT
.	TRBV19	.	TRBJ1-1	CASSIGGGNTEAFF	TGTGCCAGTAGTATAGGAGGAGGGAACACTGAAGCTTTCTTT
.	TRBV11-3	TRBD1	TRBJ2-5	CASSRQGAQTQYF	TGTGCCAGCAGCAGACAGGGGGCACAGACCCAGTACTTC
.	TRBV7-9	TRBD2	TRBJ2-2	CASSPPGLAAPNTGELFF	TGTGCCAGCAGCCCTCCGGGACTAGCGGCGCCGAACACCGGGGAGCTGTTTTTT
.	TRBV10-2	.	TRBJ2-2	CASTPGHYTGELFF	TGCGCCAGCACCCCGGGACACTACACCGGGGAGCTGTTTTTT
.	TRBV7-9	TRBD2	TRBJ2-3	CASSLGSSGSRTDTQYF	TGTGCCAGCAGCTTGGGAAGTAGCGGGAGTAGGACAGATACGCAGTATTTT
.	TRBV7-3	.	TRBJ1-3	CASGPRTGNTIYF	TGTGCCAGCGGACCCCGGACTGGAAACACCATATATTTT
.	TRBV19	.	TRBJ2-7	CASSIDRGYEQYF	TGTGCCAGTAGTATAGACAGGGGCTACGAGCAGTACTTC
.	TRBV19	.	TRBJ2-3	CASSVQGISTDTQYF	TGTGCCAGTAGTGTGCAGGGGATTAGCACAGATACGCAGTATTTT
.	TRBV10-1	.	TRBJ2-2	CASSESVPGELFF	TGCGCCAGCAGTGAGTCGGTCCCCGGGGAGCTGTTTTTT
.	TRBV28	.	TRBJ1-5	CASSATGISQPQHF	TGTGCCAGCAGTGCCACAGGGATAAGTCAGCCCCAGCATTTT
.	TRBV29-1	TRBD2	TRBJ2-1	CSVGPTRTSGRSSYNEQFF	TGCAGCGTTGGCCCGACCCGGACTAGCGGGAGGAGCTCCTACAATGAGCAGTTCTTC
.	TRBV27	TRBD1	TRBJ1-1	CASQDRVSTEAFF	TGTGCCAGCCAAGACAGGGTTAGCACTGAAGCTTTCTTT
.	TRBV6-5	TRBD1	TRBJ1-4	CASKDRGQEKLFF	TGTGCCAGCAAAGACAGGGGGCAAGAAAAACTGTTTTTT
.	TRBV10-3	.	TRBJ1-5	CAISIKGEAQHF	TGTGCCATCAGCATTAAAGGGGAGGCCCAGCATTTT
.	TRBV7-8	.	TRBJ2-1	CASSFGRNYNEQFF	TGTGCCAGCAGCTTCGGCAGAAACTACAATGAGCAGTTCTTC